These T cell receptor beta chains were read from a single sample in a study of blood T cell repertoires in COVID-19. TCRdb keeps only in-frame clones here, not all; method: immunoSEQ multiplex PCR. The sample holds 300,000 to 400,000 clones, around 86% seen once. The sequencing sample was made of PBMCs or T cells enriched from blood (not recorded which). The origin of the receptors is a woman between 40 and 50 years old with acute COVID-19. Each CDR3 is given with its conserved first and last residue. The order of the fields is clone size, J gene, D gene, V gene, CDR3 DNA, CDR3 protein. A D gene is named only where the DNA matches it firmly. Clone size is not always given. Where it is, it says once, few, many or a class for expanded clones.

abundance: .; j_gene: TRBJ2-2; d_gene: TRBD2; v_gene: TRBV5-6; CDR3nt: TGTGCCAGCAGCCGGGGACTAGCGGGAGTTCGTACGTACACCGGGGAGCTGTTTTTT; CDR3aa: CASSRGLAGVRTYTGELFF
abundance: .; j_gene: TRBJ2-5; d_gene: TRBD2; v_gene: TRBV7-8; CDR3nt: TGTGCCAGCAGCCCGTCGCGGGAGGGCCGGGAGACCCAGTACTTC; CDR3aa: CASSPSREGRETQYF
abundance: .; j_gene: TRBJ2-3; d_gene: .; v_gene: TRBV3-1/TRBV3-2; CDR3nt: TGTGCCAGCAGCCAAGAATCCCCATTGTGGGGGGGCACAGATACGCAGTATTTT; CDR3aa: CASSQESPLWGGTDTQYF
abundance: .; j_gene: TRBJ2-4; d_gene: .; v_gene: TRBV29-1; CDR3nt: TGCAGCGTCGGATCAGGACTAGCCAAAAACATTCAGTACTTC; CDR3aa: CSVGSGLAKNIQYF
abundance: .; j_gene: TRBJ2-7; d_gene: .; v_gene: TRBV15; CDR3nt: TGTGCCACCAGCAGAGATCCGGGGTCGGGGTACGAGCAGTACTTC; CDR3aa: CATSRDPGSGYEQYF
abundance: .; j_gene: TRBJ2-7; d_gene: .; v_gene: TRBV29-1; CDR3nt: TGCAGCGTCCGCTTGGGCAACGAGCAGTACTTC; CDR3aa: CSVRLGNEQYF
abundance: .; j_gene: TRBJ1-2; d_gene: TRBD1; v_gene: TRBV14; CDR3nt: TGTGCCAGCAGCCAGACAGGGTTGGGATATGGCTACACCTTC; CDR3aa: CASSQTGLGYGYTF
abundance: .; j_gene: TRBJ1-1; d_gene: .; v_gene: TRBV18; CDR3nt: TGTGCCAGCTCACCCTCGGCAGGGAACACTGAAGCTTTCTTT; CDR3aa: CASSPSAGNTEAFF
abundance: .; j_gene: TRBJ2-5; d_gene: .; v_gene: TRBV6-5; CDR3nt: TGTGCCAGCAGTTACTCGTTCTCAGGGGAGACCCAGTACTTC; CDR3aa: CASSYSFSGETQYF
abundance: .; j_gene: TRBJ1-3; d_gene: .; v_gene: TRBV10-3; CDR3nt: TGTGCCATCAGTGACTACAGAGATGGAAACACCATATATTTT; CDR3aa: CAISDYRDGNTIYF
abundance: .; j_gene: TRBJ2-7; d_gene: TRBD1; v_gene: TRBV18; CDR3nt: TGTGCCAGCTCACCACCGGGACAGGGTTTGGGCGAGCAGTACTTC; CDR3aa: CASSPPGQGLGEQYF
abundance: .; j_gene: TRBJ2-7; d_gene: TRBD1; v_gene: TRBV29-1; CDR3nt: TGCAGCGTGGATCCGGACAGGGCCCCTACCTACGAGCAGTACTTC; CDR3aa: CSVDPDRAPTYEQYF
abundance: .; j_gene: TRBJ1-6; d_gene: .; v_gene: TRBV9; CDR3nt: TGTGCCAGCAGCTCGGGTTTATTCGATTCACCCCTCCACTTT; CDR3aa: CASSSGLFDSPLHF
abundance: .; j_gene: TRBJ1-5; d_gene: .; v_gene: TRBV11-2; CDR3nt: TGTGCCAGCAGCTTAGATGGGGGCCTTCAGCCCCAGCATTTT; CDR3aa: CASSLDGGLQPQHF
abundance: few; j_gene: TRBJ2-7; d_gene: .; v_gene: TRBV6-2/TRBV6-3; CDR3nt: TGTGCCAGCAGGCCTACAGCGGCCTACGAGCAGTACTTC; CDR3aa: CASRPTAAYEQYF
abundance: .; j_gene: TRBJ2-7; d_gene: TRBD1; v_gene: TRBV27; CDR3nt: TGTGCCAGCAGTTCCGACAGGGCTGGGTACGAGCAGTACTTC; CDR3aa: CASSSDRAGYEQYF
abundance: .; j_gene: TRBJ1-5; d_gene: TRBD1; v_gene: TRBV6-2/TRBV6-3; CDR3nt: TGTGCCAGCAGTTACCTCGAGGGCAGGGGGACCAATCAGCCCCAGCATTTT; CDR3aa: CASSYLEGRGTNQPQHF
abundance: .; j_gene: TRBJ1-1; d_gene: .; v_gene: TRBV9; CDR3nt: TGTGCCAGCAGCGTAGGAGACACTGAAGCTTTCTTT; CDR3aa: CASSVGDTEAFF
abundance: .; j_gene: TRBJ2-3; d_gene: TRBD1; v_gene: TRBV18; CDR3nt: TGTGCCAGCTCACGGGGACAGGCCAACACAGATACGCAGTATTTT; CDR3aa: CASSRGQANTDTQYF
abundance: once; j_gene: TRBJ2-4; d_gene: .; v_gene: TRBV3-1/TRBV3-2; CDR3nt: TGTGCCAGCAGCCAAGAGTGGGACCCAGGGGACATTCAGTACTTC; CDR3aa: CASSQEWDPGDIQYF
abundance: .; j_gene: TRBJ2-1; d_gene: TRBD1; v_gene: TRBV3-1/TRBV3-2; CDR3nt: TGTGCCAGCAGCCTGGGACAGAAAAACAATGAGCAGTTCTTC; CDR3aa: CASSLGQKNNEQFF
abundance: .; j_gene: TRBJ2-5; d_gene: .; v_gene: TRBV20-1; CDR3nt: TGCAGTGCTAGTGGTCTAGAAGAAGAGACCCAGTACTTC; CDR3aa: CSASGLEEETQYF
abundance: .; j_gene: TRBJ1-1; d_gene: TRBD1; v_gene: TRBV5-4; CDR3nt: TGTGCCAGCAGCATTACAGGGGTGGTGAACACTGAAGCTTTCTTT; CDR3aa: CASSITGVVNTEAFF
abundance: .; j_gene: TRBJ1-1; d_gene: .; v_gene: TRBV10-3; CDR3nt: TGTGCCTCACGGGGGGCAGGGACGAACACTGAAGCTTTCTTT; CDR3aa: CASRGAGTNTEAFF
abundance: .; j_gene: TRBJ2-7; d_gene: .; v_gene: TRBV5-3; CDR3nt: TGTGCCAGAAGCCTGGGTGAGGTAGCGGAGAAATGTCCCTACGAGCAGTACTTC; CDR3aa: CARSLGEVAEKCPYEQYF
abundance: .; j_gene: TRBJ2-7; d_gene: TRBD1; v_gene: TRBV18; CDR3nt: TGTGCCAGCTCTCGGGGACAGGACTACGAGCAGTACTTC; CDR3aa: CASSRGQDYEQYF
abundance: .; j_gene: TRBJ2-3; d_gene: TRBD2; v_gene: TRBV28; CDR3nt: TGTGCCAGCAGTTTTCGTAACGGGAGGGCCGCAGATACGCAGTATTTT; CDR3aa: CASSFRNGRAADTQYF